What follows are 14 T cell receptor beta chains derived from one specimen sequenced in a study of shared T cell receptors in the human thymus. Profiled with immunoSEQ multiplex PCR; TCRdb holds only in-frame clones, not every one. Among more than 550,000 clones, more than 70% were seen once, and the ten largest hold 0.0094%. The same data also contributed to another study, on human thymus T cells.

The source material was thymocytes. The receptors shown here come from a boy in the first two years of life with a congenital heart defect.

The V call is TRBV14, the J call TRBJ1-4; TRBD1 agrees at 8 bases. V gave up 3 bases and J gave up 8 bases; unmatched junction bases: 11. Germline loops: CDR1 SGHDN, CDR2 FVKESK. This CDR3 region has 16 residues. In nucleotides, the CDR3 is TGTGCCAGCAGCCATCGAGCCAGGGGGCGGATGGAAAAACTGTTTTTT. It specifies CASSHRARGRMEKLFF.

In its sample, this clone was seen once. The chain links TRBV7-3 to TRBJ2-1; the match to TRBD2 covers 8 bases. The CDR3 has 16 amino acids. Germline V gene lookup returns CDR1 SGHTA and CDR2 FQGTGA. V was clipped by 1 base and J by 6 bases; unmatched bases: 8. The CDR3 loop reads CASSLRVGGAGNEQFF. The CDR3 coding sequence is TGTGCCAGCAGCTTAAGAGTCGGGGGGGCAGGCAATGAGCAGTTCTTC.

The CDR3 region is CASSQDSSRGGTGELFF. CDR3 coding DNA: TGCGCCAGCAGCCAAGATAGTTCCAGAGGGGGCACCGGGGAGCTGTTTTTT. This chain uses TRBV4-3 with TRBJ2-2; D possibly corresponds to TRBD1 (6 bases). Germline CDR1 is LGHNA and CDR2 is YSLEER. This CDR3 is 17 amino acids long. Deletions cut 0 bases from V and 4 bases from J, with 15 bases between.

V usage is TRBV27 and J usage is TRBJ1-1; D remains unclear. This CDR3 has 12 residues. Germline values: CDR1 MNHEY, CDR2 SMNVEV (reference sequence). V was clipped by 10 bases and J by 3 bases, with 12 bases between them. The CDR3 protein is CATGKRYTEAFF. For the CDR3, the DNA is TGTGCCACCGGGAAGCGATACACTGAAGCTTTCTTT.

A remark on this clone: Other DNA sequences of this sample code for an identical CDR3. The rearrangement links TRBV7-2 to TRBJ1-1; D gene unclear. V was shortened by 0 bases and J by 1 base, with 3 bases between the two germline ends. The length of the CDR3 is 13 residues. Germline V gives CDR1 SGHTA, CDR2 FQGNSA. This chain's CDR3 is CASSLARNTEAFF. CDR3 bases: TGTGCCAGCAGCTTAGCGAGGAACACTGAAGCTTTCTTT.

V and J are TRBV5-1 and TRBJ2-5, with 9 nucleotides matching TRBD1. The CDR3 runs 17 residues. Trimming took 2 bases from V and 5 from J; bases not matched to a gene: 13. Per germline, CDR1 SGHRS and CDR2 YFSETQ. This chain's CDR3 is CASSFGQGPTLWETQYF. In nucleotides, the CDR3 is TGCGCCAGCAGCTTCGGACAGGGGCCCACCCTTTGGGAGACCCAGTACTTC.

The chain links TRBV5-1 to TRBJ1-4; D is perhaps TRBD1 (5 bases). Trimming stripped 7 bases from V and 4 bases from J, with 29 bases between. The V gene's germline CDR1 is SGHRS and CDR2 YFSETQ. This CDR3 region has 19 residues. Here the CDR3 reads CASSSAGDASAQDNEKLFF. CDR3 coding DNA: TGCGCCAGCTCCTCTGCGGGGGACGCATCGGCTCAAGATAATGAAAAACTGTTTTTT. The full variable domain, with the rest looked up from reference TRBV5-1 and TRBJ1-4, is KAGVTQTPRYLIKTRGQQVTLSCSPISGHRSVSWYQQTPGQGLQFLFEYFSETQRNKGNFPGRFSGRQFSNSRSEMNVSTLELGDSALYLCASSSAGDASAQDNEKLFFGSGTQLSVL.

Notes on this clone: Other DNA sequences from this sample encode an identical CDR3 as well. This sequence joins TRBV5-1 and TRBJ2-2; D may be TRBD2 (6 bases). Trimming left V 4 bases short and J 2 bases short, with 9 bases between. There are 14 residues in the CDR3. Germline V lookup: CDR1 SGHRS, CDR2 YFSETQ. For the CDR3, the DNA is TGCGCCAGCAGCCTGGGACTTAACACCGGGGAGCTGTTTTTT. Amino acids: CASSLGLNTGELFF.

This clone was seen just once. The chain links TRBV2 to TRBJ2-4; maybe TRBD1 (6 bases). V lost 7 bases and J lost 0, with 16 bases in between. Germline values: CDR1 SNHLY, CDR2 FYNNEI. This CDR3 comprises 16 residues. The chain's CDR3 is CASKNGQTLAKNIQYF. The CDR3 region has the DNA TGTGCCAGCAAAAACGGACAGACACTAGCCAAAAACATTCAGTACTTC.

This chain joins TRBV27 and TRBJ2-7; TRBD1 is a possible D gene (5 bases). CDR1 is MNHEY and CDR2 is SMNVEV in the germline V gene (reference sequence). This CDR3 is built from 15 residues. V shed 5 bases and J shed 0 bases, with 14 bases lying between them. The CDR3 spells CASSRRTLNSYEQYF. In DNA form, the CDR3 reads TGTGCCAGCAGTAGAAGGACACTTAACTCCTACGAGCAGTACTTC.

The V call is TRBV29-1, the J call TRBJ2-7; 7 bases are shared with TRBD2. Germline V gene lookup returns CDR1 SQVTM and CDR2 ANQGSEA. V shed 7 bases and J 6 bases; nucleotides not matched to a gene: 21. This CDR3 region has 16 residues. CDR3 sequence reads: CSARSGLGPLNTEQYF. The CDR3 nucleotides read TGCAGCGCCCGCAGCGGACTAGGCCCCCTAAATACCGAGCAGTACTTC.

In DNA form, the CDR3 reads TGTGCCAGCAGTCCTAGGATAGGTAATCAGCCCCAGCATTTT. It yields the protein CASSPRIGNQPQHF. The chain has TRBV11-2 and TRBJ1-5; D remains unclear. The CDR3 has 14 amino acids. V was cut by 6 bases and J by 4 bases, with 13 bases left in between. CDR1 is SGHAT and CDR2 is FQNNGV in the germline V gene.

The J gene is TRBJ1-3, the V gene TRBV5-6; perhaps TRBD1 as D (6 bases). The CDR3 sequence is 17 residues long. Germline V CDR1 and CDR2: SGHDT, YYEEEE. The V gene lost 4 bases and the J gene lost 1 base, with 18 bases spanning the gap. The CDR3 reads CASSMGVRGRSGNTIYF. The CDR3 DNA reads as TGTGCCAGCAGCATGGGGGTCAGGGGTAGGTCTGGAAACACCATATATTTT.

The chain recombines TRBV19 with TRBJ2-7; possibly TRBD2 for D (5 bases). The CDR3 is 16 amino acids. The germline V gene encodes CDR1 LNHDA and CDR2 SQIVND (reference sequence). Trimming removed 3 bases at V and 4 bases at J, with 19 bases between. CDR3 coding DNA: TGTGCCAGTAGTATCGTGTATCGGGATAGGGCTTACGAGCAGTACTTC. Translated: CASSIVYRDRAYEQYF.